What follows are 24 T cell receptor beta chains derived from one specimen sequenced in a study of T-cell memory formation after mild COVID-19. Each CDR3 protein gets one entry after TCRdb re-called the 5' RACE reads with MiXCR. The table lists roughly 86,000 distinct CDR3 sequences, over 12% of them singletons. The sequencing sample was made of PBMCs or a T cell subset sorted from them (not recorded which). The receptors stem from a man aged 18-30 years who had mild COVID-19 (a few samples of this study predate the infection). Cell type and time point are not known.

The gene calls are TRBV20-1 and TRBJ1-5, with D uncertain. Looked up from germline, CDR1 is DFQATT and CDR2 is SNEGSKA (reference sequence). The CDR3 sequence is 16 residues long. V lost 3 bases and J 0 bases, leaving 15 bases between the germline ends. This chain's CDR3 is CSASPAGPFSNQPQHF. DNA for the CDR3: TGCAGTGCTAGTCCCGCAGGCCCATTTAGCAATCAGCCCCAGCATTTT.

The rearrangement joins TRBV9 to TRBJ2-1; TRBD2 is a possible D gene (6 bases). CDR1 is SGDLS and CDR2 is YYNGEE in the germline V gene. V gave up 2 bases and J gave up 4 bases, with 19 bases separating them. This CDR3 has 17 residues. CDR3 in amino acids: CASSVQVSGGSYNEQFF. CDR3 nucleotide sequence: TGTGCCAGCAGCGTTCAGGTCTCTGGGGGGTCGTACAATGAGCAGTTCTTC.

This clonotype was seen only a few times. The rearrangement links TRBV20-1 to TRBJ1-1; TRBD1 matches 7 bases. The CDR3 spans 12 residues. CDR1 and CDR2 from the germline V gene are DFQATT and SNEGSKA (reference sequence). After removal of 2 bases from V and 12 bases from J, the junction contained 9 bases not matched to a gene. DNA of the CDR3: TGCAGTGCTAGAAGGAGTAGGGGGCTGACTTTCTTT. Its translation: CSARRSRGLTFF.

This clonotype has ten or more counts. This chain joins TRBV4-3 and TRBJ2-1, with unresolved D. In germline, CDR1 is LGHNA, CDR2 YSLEER. This CDR3 has 14 amino acids. V was pared by 1 base and J by 5 bases, with 9 bases between. The CDR3 loop is CASSQGIPNNEQFF. CDR3 sequence (DNA): TGCGCCAGCAGCCAAGGTATCCCCAACAATGAGCAGTTCTTC.

This clonotype was counted many times. The V and J genes are TRBV20-1 and TRBJ2-7; TRBD1 matches at 7 bases. The trim removed 8 bases at V and 5 bases at J, leaving 6 bases unmatched. Germline V lookup: CDR1 DFQATT, CDR2 SNEGSKA (reference sequence). The CDR3 consists of 11 residues. CDR3 DNA: TGCAGTCCGGCACAGGGGAACGAGCAGTACTTC. Translated, it gives CSPAQGNEQYF.

J is TRBJ1-1 and V is TRBV5-1; 7 nucleotides match TRBD1. CDR3 length: 13 residues. Germline CDR1 is SGHRS and CDR2 is YFSETQ. Losses at the gene ends were 4 bases for V and 4 bases for J; bases not matched to a gene: 4. The CDR3 DNA sequence: TGCGCCAGCAGCCTGGGACAGCGCACTGAAGCTTTCTTT. It yields the protein CASSLGQRTEAFF.

This rearrangement joins TRBV7-7 to TRBJ2-2; D perhaps matches TRBD1 (6 bases). Germline CDR1 reads SSHAT; CDR2 reads FNYEAQ (reference sequence). V was clipped by 2 bases and J by 4 bases, with 11 bases between them. CDR3 length equals 15 residues. In nucleotides, the CDR3 is TGTGCCAGCAGCTTATTACAGGGTGGCACCGGGGAGCTGTTTTTT. It codes for CASSLLQGGTGELFF. Supplemented by reference TRBV7-7 and TRBJ2-2, the full variable domain reads GAGVSQSPRYKVTKRGQDVTLRCDPISSHATLYWYQQALGQGPEFLTYFNYEAQPDKSGLPSDRFSAERPEGSISTLTIQRTEQRDSAMYRCASSLLQGGTGELFFGEGSRLTVL.

The chain uses TRBV15 and TRBJ2-2; tentatively, D is TRBD1 (6 bases). V was cut by 5 bases and J by 4 bases, with 20 bases left in between. Germline V gene data show CDR1 as LNHNV and CDR2 as YYDKDF (reference sequence). The CDR3 totals 17 residues. The CDR3 nucleotides read TGTGCCACCAGCGCACAGCTTTTGGGGGCGTCCACCGGGGAGCTGTTTTTT. Protein: CATSAQLLGASTGELFF. Full variable domain (remainder filled in from reference TRBV15 and TRBJ2-2): DAMVIQNPRYQVTQFGKPVTLSCSQTLNHNVMYWYQQKSSQAPKLLFHYYDKDFNNEADTPDNFQSRRPNTSFCFLDIRSPGLGDTAMYLCATSAQLLGASTGELFFGEGSRLTVL.

This clonotype was counted between two and nine times. The chain employs TRBV29-1 and TRBJ2-7; 16 nucleotides align to TRBD2. This CDR3 contains 15 residues. The V and J ends lost 4 bases and 9 bases, in that order; junction bases with no gene match: 9. Germline CDR1 and CDR2: SQVTM and ANQGSEA. The CDR3 sequence: CSVGAGTSGGARQYF. The DNA for the CDR3 is TGCAGCGTTGGCGCCGGGACTAGCGGGGGGGCCCGGCAGTACTTC.

The chain has TRBV11-2 and TRBJ2-1, with 11 positions matching TRBD2. The ends lost 7 bases at V and 5 bases at J; junction bases unmatched: 7. CDR1 is SGHAT, CDR2 FQNNGV, per germline. The CDR3 extends over 15 amino acids. CDR3 DNA: TGTGCCAGCACCTTGGAACTAGCGGGGGACAATGAGCAGTTCTTC. Translated, it gives CASTLELAGDNEQFF.

This clonotype was counted many times. V usage is TRBV6-5 and J usage is TRBJ2-1; D unclear. In germline, CDR1 is MNHEY, CDR2 SVGAGI. The germline V and J ends were trimmed by 1 base and 5 bases, with 3 bases remaining between them. The CDR3 is 12 residues long. The DNA for the CDR3 is TGTGCCAGCAGTTACTTGAACAATGAGCAGTTCTTC. The encoded protein is CASSYLNNEQFF.

The chain couples TRBV6-6 to TRBJ2-5; D remains ambiguous. This CDR3 contains 13 residues. Looked up from germline, CDR1 is MNHNY and CDR2 is SVGAGI (reference sequence). V lost 0 bases to trimming and J lost 1 base, with 3 bases between them. In DNA form, the CDR3 reads TGTGCCAGCAGTTACTCCTCCCAAGAGACCCAGTACTTC. This gives the protein CASSYSSQETQYF.

The gene calls are TRBV20-1 and TRBJ2-5, with D maybe TRBD2 (5 bases). Germline loops: CDR1 DFQATT, CDR2 SNEGSKA (reference sequence). The CDR3 runs to 15 residues. V dropped 4 bases and J dropped 7 bases, with 22 bases sitting between them. The CDR3 DNA reads TGCAGTGCTATAAACGGGGAAGCCTATACGGGGACCCAGTACTTC. Amino acid sequence: CSAINGEAYTGTQYF.

In this sample, this clonotype turned up many times. The gene calls are TRBV4-3 and TRBJ2-1; 11 bases are a match to TRBD2. CDR3 length equals 21 residues. With V trimmed by 1 base and J by 3 bases, 17 bases remained unmatched. The germline V gene has CDR1 LGHNA and CDR2 YSLEER. CDR3 residues: CASSQATTSGGPHLYYNEQFF. The CDR3 coding sequence is TGCGCCAGCAGCCAAGCTACCACTAGCGGGGGCCCTCACCTATACTACAATGAGCAGTTCTTC.

This clonotype was seen only a few times. The chain carries TRBV29-1 and TRBJ2-7; D may match TRBD1 or TRBD2 (5 bases each). CDR1 is SQVTM and CDR2 is ANQGSEA in the germline V gene. The CDR3 has 14 residues. V gave up 3 bases and J gave up 7 bases, with 19 bases separating them. CDR3 sequence (DNA): TGCAGCGTTGAGGACCGGGACGGGTTTAATGAGCAGTACTTC. Protein: CSVEDRDGFNEQYF.

The J gene is TRBJ2-1, the V gene TRBV7-6; TRBD2 agrees at 11 bases. Germline CDR1 SGHVS, CDR2 FNYEAQ. With 5 bases clipped from V and 6 bases from J, the junction kept 6 bases outside the gene matches. CDR3 length: 15 residues. The CDR3 region has the DNA TGTGCCAGCAGCGCCACTAGCGGGGGAGGCAATGAGCAGTTCTTC. Amino acids: CASSATSGGGNEQFF.

This clonotype came up a few times. The chain employs TRBV6-6 and TRBJ2-7; perhaps TRBD1 as D (5 bases). The CDR3 runs to 13 residues. In germline, CDR1 is MNHNY, CDR2 SVGAGI (reference sequence). Trimming removed 8 bases at V and 5 bases at J, with 16 bases between. The CDR3 bases are TGTGCCAGCGTAGTTTCCAGGGCCGACGAGCAGTACTTC. It encodes CASVVSRADEQYF.

The CDR3 sequence is CASSVAGGTYGYTF. As DNA, the CDR3 is TGTGCCAGCAGCGTAGCAGGGGGTACCTATGGCTACACCTTC. The genes are TRBV9 and TRBJ1-2; TRBD1 matches 7 bases. Per the germline V gene, CDR1 is SGDLS and CDR2 is YYNGEE. The CDR3 is 14 residues long. The V and J ends lost 0 bases and 4 bases, in that order; junction bases with no gene match: 3.

This clonotype was picked up a small number of times. The junction differs from germline at one of its ends, possibly a read error. This chain links TRBV5-6 with TRBJ2-1; 9 nucleotides line up with TRBD2. Germline V gene data show CDR1 as SGHDT and CDR2 as YYEEEE. The CDR3 consists of 16 residues. The CDR3 region has the DNA TGTGCCAGCAGTTTGGCCATAGCGGGAGCCTACAATGAGCAGTTCTTC. This translates into CASSLAIAGAYNEQFF. The entire variable domain, with the rest obtained from reference TRBV5-6 and TRBJ2-1, is as follows: DAGVTQSPTHLIKTRGQQVTLRCSPKSGHDTVSWYQQALGQGPQFIFQYYEEEERQRGNFPDRFSGHQFPNYSSELNVNALLLGDSALYLCASSLAIAGAYNEQFFGPGTRLTVL.

This clonotype occurred many times. The gene calls are TRBV13 and TRBJ2-3, with D perhaps TRBD2 (5 bases). The germline V gene has CDR1 PRHDT and CDR2 FYEKMQ (reference sequence). Trimming removed 5 bases from V and 1 base from J, with 10 bases in between. The CDR3 runs 14 residues. The CDR3 region is CASSPGLRTDTQYF. CDR3 DNA sequence: TGTGCCAGCAGCCCCGGACTCCGCACAGATACGCAGTATTTT.

CDR3 sequence reads: CASRDQQGSYEQYF. The CDR3 region has the DNA TGTGCCAGCAGAGACCAACAGGGCTCCTACGAGCAGTACTTC. The chain joins TRBV7-8 to TRBJ2-7, with a possible D match to TRBD1 (6 bases). This CDR3 region has 14 residues. The ends were cut back, 6 bases at V and 0 bases at J, with 12 bases in the middle. Germline V gene lookup returns CDR1 SGHVS and CDR2 FQNEAQ.

The rearrangement joins TRBV29-1 to TRBJ1-4; tentative D call: TRBD1 (5 bases). Germline V gene lookup returns CDR1 SQVTM and CDR2 ANQGSEA. The V gene lost 1 base and the J gene lost 3 bases, with 9 bases spanning the gap. The CDR3 is 14 residues long. CDR3 sequence: CSVEARGANEKLFF. The DNA of the CDR3 is TGCAGCGTTGAAGCGAGGGGAGCTAATGAAAAACTGTTTTTT. Drawing the rest from reference TRBV29-1 and TRBJ1-4, the complete variable domain is SAVISQKPSRDICQRGTSLTIQCQVDSQVTMMFWYRQQPGQSLTLIATANQGSEATYESGFVIDKFPISRPNLTFSTLTVSNMSPEDSSIYLCSVEARGANEKLFFGSGTQLSVL.

J is TRBJ2-7 and V is TRBV7-9; a weak D match, TRBD2 (6 bases). V was clipped by 5 bases and J by 0 bases, with 11 bases between them. The CDR3 sequence is 14 residues long. Germline CDR1 is SEHNR and CDR2 is FQNEAQ (reference sequence). CDR3 DNA sequence: TGTGCCAGCAGCCCCCGGGACTTCTCCTACGAGCAGTACTTC. Its protein product is CASSPRDFSYEQYF. Based on the CDR3 plus reference TRBV7-9 and TRBJ2-7, the full variable domain is DTGVSQNPRHKITKRGQNVTFRCDPISEHNRLYWYRQTLGQGPEFLTYFQNEAQLEKSRLLSDRFSAERPKGSFSTLEIQRTEQGDSAMYLCASSPRDFSYEQYFGPGTRLTVT.

This chain's CDR3 is CASSLRQGGLGTQYF. The CDR3, as DNA: TGCGCCAGCAGCCTTCGACAGGGGGGTTTGGGGACCCAGTACTTC. This chain links TRBV4-1 with TRBJ2-5; 9 bases are shared with TRBD1. V lost 4 bases to trimming and J lost 7 bases; unmatched junction nucleotides: 10. The CDR3 consists of 15 residues. Germline V gene lookup returns CDR1 MGHRA and CDR2 YSYEKL.